This TCR beta chain stems from a study of CXCR3-negative and CXCR3-positive naive CD8 T cells. In preparing the TRB cDNA libraries, 5' RACE with UMI labels was used. From the 5' RACE reads, TCRdb lists one entry per CDR3 protein and no DNA. The ten most abundant clones cover about 2.5% of a sample with a few thousand distinct CDR3 sequences. Germline V gene sequence: CDR1 SGDLS, CDR2 YYNGEE. The CDR3 length is 14 residues. Concerning this clonotype itself: The antigen is undetermined.

Study-level points and caveats: Relative to CXCR3-negative naive cells, CXCR3-positive naive cells had more hydrophobic TRB CDR3s.

J is TRBJ2-2 and V is TRBV9. The receptor's source is a human donor in good health. Some clones in this sample may be carry-over from other donors' samples. Source material: naive CXCR3+ CD8+ T cells from blood. The subset: CD45RO-CCR7+CD27+CD95- naive CD8+ T cells expressing CXCR3 (TNR3+). The CDR3 sequence is CASSVGQNTGELFF.